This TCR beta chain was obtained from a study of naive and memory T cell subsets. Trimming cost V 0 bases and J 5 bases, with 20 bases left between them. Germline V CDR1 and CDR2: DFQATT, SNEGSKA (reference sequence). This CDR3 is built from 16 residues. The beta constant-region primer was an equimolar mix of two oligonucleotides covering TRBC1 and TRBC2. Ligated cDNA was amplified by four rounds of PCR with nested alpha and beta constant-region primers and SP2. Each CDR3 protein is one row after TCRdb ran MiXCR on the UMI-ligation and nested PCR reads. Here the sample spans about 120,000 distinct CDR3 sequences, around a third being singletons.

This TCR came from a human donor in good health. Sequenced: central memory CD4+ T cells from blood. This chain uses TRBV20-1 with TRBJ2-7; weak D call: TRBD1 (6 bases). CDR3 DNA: TGCAGTGCTAGAGATTTCCGCTCTACAGGGTTCCACGAGCAGTACTTC. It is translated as CSARDFRSTGFHEQYF.